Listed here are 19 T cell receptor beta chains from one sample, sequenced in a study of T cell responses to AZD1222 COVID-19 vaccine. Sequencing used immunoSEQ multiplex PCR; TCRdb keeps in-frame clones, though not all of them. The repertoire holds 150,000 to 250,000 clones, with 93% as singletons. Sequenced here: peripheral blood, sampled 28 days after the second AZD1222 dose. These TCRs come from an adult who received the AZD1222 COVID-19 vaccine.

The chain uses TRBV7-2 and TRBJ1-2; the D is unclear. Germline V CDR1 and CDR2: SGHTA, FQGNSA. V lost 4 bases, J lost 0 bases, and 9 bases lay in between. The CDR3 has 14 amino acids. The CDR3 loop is CASSYTGSNYGYTF. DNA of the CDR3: TGTGCCAGCAGCTACACGGGATCTAACTATGGCTACACCTTC.

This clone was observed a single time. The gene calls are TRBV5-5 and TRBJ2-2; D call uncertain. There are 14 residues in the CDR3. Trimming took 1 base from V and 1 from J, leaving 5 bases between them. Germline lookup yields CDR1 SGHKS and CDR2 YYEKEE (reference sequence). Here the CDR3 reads CASSLRWNTGELFF. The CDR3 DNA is TGTGCCAGCAGCTTGCGTTGGAACACCGGGGAGCTGTTTTTT.

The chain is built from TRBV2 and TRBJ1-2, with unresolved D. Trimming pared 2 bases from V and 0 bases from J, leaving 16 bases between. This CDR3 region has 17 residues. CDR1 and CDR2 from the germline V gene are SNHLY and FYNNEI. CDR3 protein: CASSELTSDGTNYGYTF. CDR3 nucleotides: TGTGCCAGCAGTGAACTAACCTCCGATGGAACTAACTATGGCTACACCTTC.

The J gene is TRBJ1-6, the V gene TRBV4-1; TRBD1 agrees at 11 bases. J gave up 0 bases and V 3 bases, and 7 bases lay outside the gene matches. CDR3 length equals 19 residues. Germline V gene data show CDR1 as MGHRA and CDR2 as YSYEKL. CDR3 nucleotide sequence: TGCGCCAGCAGCCAGGACAGGGGGCCGAAAAGCTCCTATAATTCACCCCTCCACTTT. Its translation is CASSQDRGPKSSYNSPLHF.

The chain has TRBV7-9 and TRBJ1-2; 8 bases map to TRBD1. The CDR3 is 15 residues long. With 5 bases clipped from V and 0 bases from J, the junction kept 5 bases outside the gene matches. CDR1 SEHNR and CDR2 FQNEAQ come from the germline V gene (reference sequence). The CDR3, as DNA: TGTGCCAGCAGCCTCCGGGACAGGTCTAACTATGGCTACACCTTC. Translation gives CASSLRDRSNYGYTF.

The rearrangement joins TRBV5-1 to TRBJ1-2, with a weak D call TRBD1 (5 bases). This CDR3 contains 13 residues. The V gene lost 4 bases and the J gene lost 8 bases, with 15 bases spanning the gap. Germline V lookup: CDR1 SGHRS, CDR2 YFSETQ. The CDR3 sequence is CASSGQGLGGYTF. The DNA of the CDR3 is TGCGCCAGCAGCGGGCAGGGACTAGGAGGCTACACCTTC.

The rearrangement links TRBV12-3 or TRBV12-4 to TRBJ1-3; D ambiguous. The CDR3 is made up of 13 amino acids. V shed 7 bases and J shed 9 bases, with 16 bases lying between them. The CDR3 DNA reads TGTGCCAGCACCCTGAACCGGGGAGGCACCATATATTTT. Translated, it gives CASTLNRGGTIYF.

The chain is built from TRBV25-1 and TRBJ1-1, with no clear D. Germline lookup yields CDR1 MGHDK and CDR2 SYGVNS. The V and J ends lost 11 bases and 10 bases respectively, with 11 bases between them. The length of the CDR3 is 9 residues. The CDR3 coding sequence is TGTGCCGCTGGGGAAGGAGCTTTCTTT. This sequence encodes CAAGEGAFF.

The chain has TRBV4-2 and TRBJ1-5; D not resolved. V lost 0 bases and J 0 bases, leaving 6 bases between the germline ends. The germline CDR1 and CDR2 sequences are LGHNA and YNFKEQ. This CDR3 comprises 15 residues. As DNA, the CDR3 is TGTGCCAGCAGCCAAGATAGGAATAGCAATCAGCCCCAGCATTTT. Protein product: CASSQDRNSNQPQHF.

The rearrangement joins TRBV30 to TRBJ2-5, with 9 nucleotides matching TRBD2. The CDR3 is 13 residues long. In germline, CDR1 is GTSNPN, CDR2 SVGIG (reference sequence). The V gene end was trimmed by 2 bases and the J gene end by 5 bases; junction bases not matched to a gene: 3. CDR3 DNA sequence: TGTGCCTGGAGTAACGGACTAGCGGAGACCCAGTACTTC. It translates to CAWSNGLAETQYF.

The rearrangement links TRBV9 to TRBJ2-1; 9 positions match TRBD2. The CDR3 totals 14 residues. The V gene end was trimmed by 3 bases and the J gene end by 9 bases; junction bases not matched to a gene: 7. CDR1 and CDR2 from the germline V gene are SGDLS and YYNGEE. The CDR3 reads CASSGLAGAVEQFF. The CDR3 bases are TGTGCCAGCAGCGGATTAGCGGGGGCGGTTGAGCAGTTCTTC.

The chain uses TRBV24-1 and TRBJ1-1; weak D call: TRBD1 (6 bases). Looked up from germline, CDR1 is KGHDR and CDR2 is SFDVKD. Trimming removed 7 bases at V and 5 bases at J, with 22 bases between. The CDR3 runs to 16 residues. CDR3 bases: TGTGCCACCAGCCCAATCGCGGGGGGCGCGCGGACTGAAGCTTTCTTT. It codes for CATSPIAGGARTEAFF.

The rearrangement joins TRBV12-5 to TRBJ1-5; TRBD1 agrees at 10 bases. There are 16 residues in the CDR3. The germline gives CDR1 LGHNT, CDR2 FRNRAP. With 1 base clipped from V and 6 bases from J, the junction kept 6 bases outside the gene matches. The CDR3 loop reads CASGLASGQGSQPQHF. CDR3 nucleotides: TGTGCTAGTGGTTTGGCGTCGGGACAGGGGAGTCAGCCCCAGCATTTT.

The CDR3 reads CASSPYSGGYNEQFF. The DNA for the CDR3 is TGTGCCAGCTCACCATATAGCGGGGGCTACAATGAGCAGTTCTTC. V usage is TRBV18 and J usage is TRBJ2-1; TRBD2 matches at 9 bases. Germline lookup yields CDR1 KGHSH and CDR2 LQKENI. This CDR3 is 15 amino acids long. Trimming took 2 bases from V and 3 from J; bases not matched to a gene: 2.

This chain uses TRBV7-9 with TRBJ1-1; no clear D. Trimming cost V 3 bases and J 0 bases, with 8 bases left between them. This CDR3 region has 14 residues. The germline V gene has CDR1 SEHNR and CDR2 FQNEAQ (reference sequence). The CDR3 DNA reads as TGTGCCAGCAGCTTGCCGGTCATGAACACTGAAGCTTTCTTT. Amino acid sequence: CASSLPVMNTEAFF.

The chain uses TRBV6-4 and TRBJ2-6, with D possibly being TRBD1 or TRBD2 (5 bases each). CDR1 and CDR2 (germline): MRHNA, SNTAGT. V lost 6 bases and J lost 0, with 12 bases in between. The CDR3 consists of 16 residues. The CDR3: CASSRDGVSGANVLTF. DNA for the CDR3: TGTGCCAGCAGCCGGGACGGTGTCTCTGGGGCCAACGTCCTGACTTTC.

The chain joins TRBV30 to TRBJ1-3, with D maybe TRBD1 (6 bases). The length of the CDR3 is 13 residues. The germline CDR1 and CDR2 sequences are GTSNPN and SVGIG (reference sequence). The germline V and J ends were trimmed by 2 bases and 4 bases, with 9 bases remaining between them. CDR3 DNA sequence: TGTGCCTGGAGTAGACAGGAGGGAAACACCATATATTTT. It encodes CAWSRQEGNTIYF.

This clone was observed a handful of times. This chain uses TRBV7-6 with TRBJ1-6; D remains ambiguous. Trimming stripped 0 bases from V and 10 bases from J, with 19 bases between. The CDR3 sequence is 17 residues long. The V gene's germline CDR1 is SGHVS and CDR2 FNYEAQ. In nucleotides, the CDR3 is TGTGCCAGCAGCTTAGCGCCCCGGGAGATGGCAGTCTCACCCCTCCACTTT. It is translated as CASSLAPREMAVSPLHF. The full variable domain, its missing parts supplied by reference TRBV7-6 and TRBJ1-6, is GAGVSQSPRYKVTKRGQDVALRCDPISGHVSLYWYRQALGQGPEFLTYFNYEAQQDKSGLPNDRFSAERPEGSISTLTIQRTEQRDSAMYRCASSLAPREMAVSPLHFGNGTRLTVT.

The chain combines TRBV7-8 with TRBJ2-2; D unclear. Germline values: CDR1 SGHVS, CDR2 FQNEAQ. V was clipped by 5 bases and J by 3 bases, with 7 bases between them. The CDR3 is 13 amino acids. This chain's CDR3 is CASSPQYTGELFF. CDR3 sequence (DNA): TGTGCCAGCAGCCCACAGTACACCGGGGAGCTGTTTTTT.